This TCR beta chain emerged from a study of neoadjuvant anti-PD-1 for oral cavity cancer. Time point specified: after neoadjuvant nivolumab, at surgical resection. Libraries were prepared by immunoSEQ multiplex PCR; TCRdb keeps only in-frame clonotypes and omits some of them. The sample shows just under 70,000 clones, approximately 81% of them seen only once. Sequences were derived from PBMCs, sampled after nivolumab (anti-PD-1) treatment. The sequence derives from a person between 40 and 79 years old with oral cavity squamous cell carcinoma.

The CDR3 sequence: CASQREEATEAFF. In nucleotides, the CDR3 is TGTGCCAGCCAAAGGGAGGAGGCCACTGAAGCTTTCTTT. The chain carries TRBV9 and TRBJ1-1; D remains ambiguous. Germline CDR1 reads SGDLS; CDR2 reads YYNGEE. V was shortened by 7 bases and J by 4 bases, with 14 bases between the two germline ends. This CDR3 region has 13 residues.